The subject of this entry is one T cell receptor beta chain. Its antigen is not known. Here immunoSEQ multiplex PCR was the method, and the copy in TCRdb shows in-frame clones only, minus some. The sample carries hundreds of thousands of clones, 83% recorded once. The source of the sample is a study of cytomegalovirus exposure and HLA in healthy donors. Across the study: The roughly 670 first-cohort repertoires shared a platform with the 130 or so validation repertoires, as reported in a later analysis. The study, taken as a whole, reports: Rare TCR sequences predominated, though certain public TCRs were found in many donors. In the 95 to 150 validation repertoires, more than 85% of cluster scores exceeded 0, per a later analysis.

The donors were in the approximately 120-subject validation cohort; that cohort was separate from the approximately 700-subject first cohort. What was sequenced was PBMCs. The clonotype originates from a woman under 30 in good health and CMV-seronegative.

CDR3 nucleotide sequence: TGTGCCTGGAGTCCCGGACGTTGGGGGAATGAAGCTTTCTTT. Protein product: CAWSPGRWGNEAFF. The chain recombines TRBV30 with TRBJ1-1, with a possible D match to TRBD1 (5 bases). Germline CDR1 GTSNPN, CDR2 SVGIG (reference sequence). Trimming pared 2 bases from V and 7 bases from J, leaving 17 bases between. The CDR3 is 14 amino acids.